Included here is one T cell receptor beta chain sequence, with context. Its antigen is currently unknown. TCRdb used MiXCR to reprocess the RT-PCR reads, holding one entry per CDR3 protein. The table shows some 480,000 distinct CDR3 sequences, with 11% occurring only once. Trimming cost V 0 bases and J 6 bases; bases outside gene matches: 7. The CDR3 is made up of 15 amino acids. In germline, CDR1 is SGHKS, CDR2 YYEKEE (reference sequence). The entry originates in a study of response to subunit inactivated influenza vaccine. Broader study findings: Authors suggested that a seasonal influenza vaccination recruits few new T cells each time.

This TCR was sampled from a man in his fifties who received an inactivated influenza vaccine. The sequencing here drew on PBMCs from blood, taken roughly 48 days after vaccination. The rearrangement links TRBV5-5 to TRBJ1-1; 8 bases align to TRBD1. The CDR3 reads CASSLASQGVAEAFF. In DNA form, the CDR3 reads TGTGCCAGCAGCTTGGCCTCACAGGGGGTGGCTGAAGCTTTCTTT.